These 32 T cell receptor beta chains originate from one sample sequenced in a study of human T cells and chemical hapten exposure. Each CDR3 protein gets one entry after TCRdb re-called the RACE reads with MiXCR. The profile shows roughly 360,000 distinct CDR3 sequences, 4.8% of them singletons. The time point denotes: patch test 1, 2 weeks after DPC sensitization. Treatment given: therapeutic diphenylcyclopropenone sensitization with weekly scalp DPC. The source was whole blood, collected in connection with sensitization to the hapten diphenylcyclopropenone (DPC). The receptors stem from a woman aged 45-60 years with alopecia areata. Some clones in this sample may be carry-over from other donors' samples.

This clonotype has just a few counts. The chain carries TRBV14 and TRBJ1-1; D is uncertain. The CDR3 spans 14 residues. In germline, CDR1 is SGHDN, CDR2 FVKESK. The V gene lost 0 bases and the J gene lost 8 bases, with 13 bases spanning the gap. The CDR3 reads CASSQDMAGLEAFF. CDR3 nucleotide sequence: TGTGCCAGCAGCCAAGATATGGCGGGCCTGGAAGCTTTCTTT.

This clonotype was observed a few times. The rearrangement links TRBV9 to TRBJ2-1, with D unresolved. The CDR3 has 16 amino acids. The ends were cut back, 0 bases at V and 4 bases at J, with 14 bases in the middle. CDR1 is SGDLS, CDR2 YYNGEE, per germline. CDR3 bases: TGTGCCAGCAGCGTAGGGGCGGCCCTAGGATACAATGAGCAGTTCTTC. Its protein product is CASSVGAALGYNEQFF. Based on the CDR3 plus reference TRBV9 and TRBJ2-1, the full variable domain is DSGVTQTPKHLITATGQRVTLRCSPRSGDLSVYWYQQSLDQGLQFLIQYYNGEERAKGNILERFSAQQFPDLHSELNLSSLELGDSALYFCASSVGAALGYNEQFFGPGTRLTVL.

This clonotype came up many times. The genes are TRBV6-5 and TRBJ2-3, with D hard to call. CDR3 length: 11 residues. Germline-derived CDR1 and CDR2 are MNHEY and SVGAGI. Trimming removed 1 base from V and 5 bases from J, with 1 base in between. The CDR3 nucleotides read TGTGCCAGCAGTTACTTAGATACGCAGTATTTT. Translated: CASSYLDTQYF.

In this sample, this clonotype turned up many times. J is TRBJ2-2 and V is TRBV12-3 or TRBV12-4; no clear D. The CDR3 is 14 amino acids. V was shortened by 6 bases and J by 3 bases, with 11 bases between the two germline ends. CDR3 protein: CASRYTGYTGELFF. CDR3 nucleotide sequence: TGTGCCAGCAGATACACTGGATACACCGGGGAGCTGTTTTTT.

This clonotype was detected ten times or more. This chain joins TRBV6-6 and TRBJ1-4, with D unresolved. Per the germline V gene, CDR1 is MNHNY and CDR2 is SVGAGI (reference sequence). With 4 bases removed from V and 4 bases from J, the gap between germline ends came to 10 bases. The CDR3 extends over 14 amino acids. CDR3 sequence reads: CASSWGGHNEKLFF. CDR3 bases: TGTGCCAGCAGTTGGGGAGGCCATAATGAAAAACTGTTTTTT.

This clonotype showed up many times. This sequence joins TRBV18 and TRBJ1-1; D perhaps matches TRBD1 (6 bases). Trimming left V 6 bases short and J 7 bases short, with 27 bases between. Germline V lookup: CDR1 KGHSH, CDR2 LQKENI. The CDR3 runs to 17 residues. As DNA, the CDR3 is TGTGCCAGCTCCTCACCAAGGGGCTCCGGGGGCGCTAATGAAGCTTTCTTT. Its protein is CASSSPRGSGGANEAFF.

This clonotype was observed many times. The genes are TRBV4-1 and TRBJ1-5; no reliable D call. The CDR3 length is 16 residues. V gave up 0 bases and J gave up 0 bases, with 9 bases separating them. Germline CDR1 MGHRA, CDR2 YSYEKL. The CDR3 DNA reads as TGCGCCAGCAGCCAAGATTATGGTAATAGCAATCAGCCCCAGCATTTT. It specifies CASSQDYGNSNQPQHF.

The gene calls are TRBV7-2 and TRBJ2-7; tentative D call: TRBD1 (6 bases). The CDR3 consists of 14 residues. Trimming left V 5 bases short and J 0 bases short, with 11 bases between. Germline CDR1 SGHTA, CDR2 FQGNSA. The CDR3 DNA reads TGTGCCAGCAGCAGCCCGGACAGCTCCTACGAGCAGTACTTC. Its translation is CASSSPDSSYEQYF.

As regards this clonotype: Being one base from a much bigger clone, this may be a read error. The chain carries TRBV30 and TRBJ1-1; possible D gene TRBD1, 6 bases. Germline CDR1 is GTSNPN and CDR2 is SVGIG (reference sequence). The CDR3 covers 13 residues. CDR3 loop: CAWSAGRDTDAFF. The CDR3 DNA is TGTGCCTGGAGCGCAGGGCGGGACACTGATGCTTTCTTT.

The genes are TRBV5-4 and TRBJ2-7, with TRBD2 identical over 7 bases. The CDR3 sequence is 14 residues long. Trimming removed 4 bases from V and 4 bases from J; junction bases left unmatched: 8. Germline V gene sequence: CDR1 SGHNT, CDR2 YYREEE (reference sequence). For the CDR3, the DNA is TGTGCCAGCAGCGCTGCTAGCGGAGCTTACGAGCAGTACTTC. Its translation: CASSAASGAYEQYF.

This clonotype showed up many times. The chain carries TRBV20-1 and TRBJ2-1; D not certain. With 4 bases removed from V and 0 bases from J, the gap between germline ends came to 16 bases. This CDR3 region has 16 residues. Germline V gene lookup returns CDR1 DFQATT and CDR2 SNEGSKA (reference sequence). CDR3 sequence reads: CSAIIPELRSYNEQFF. DNA of the CDR3: TGCAGTGCTATTATTCCGGAACTTCGCTCCTACAATGAGCAGTTCTTC.

This clonotype was found a few times. The rearrangement uses TRBV20-1 and TRBJ2-3; 12 nucleotides match TRBD2. CDR3 size: 15 residues. Germline V lookup: CDR1 DFQATT, CDR2 SNEGSKA (reference sequence). Trimming took 4 bases from V and 5 from J; bases not matched to a gene: 7. In DNA, the CDR3 is TGCAGTGCTATACCTAGCGGGGGGGCGGTAGATACGCAGTATTTT. Encoded protein: CSAIPSGGAVDTQYF.

There are a few counts of this clonotype. This sequence joins TRBV20-1 and TRBJ1-5; 7 bases align to TRBD1. The CDR3 length is 16 residues. Trimming removed 0 bases from V and 0 bases from J; junction bases left unmatched: 5. Germline V gene sequence: CDR1 DFQATT, CDR2 SNEGSKA (reference sequence). The chain's CDR3 is CSAREGQRYSNQPQHF. The DNA for the CDR3 is TGCAGTGCTAGAGAGGGACAGCGATATAGCAATCAGCCCCAGCATTTT.

This clonotype showed up many times. The V gene is TRBV9, the J gene TRBJ1-5; D is unresolved. Trimming stripped 0 bases from V and 3 bases from J, with 7 bases between. CDR1 and CDR2 from the germline V gene are SGDLS and YYNGEE. The CDR3 runs 14 residues. CDR3 amino acids: CASSVGQNNQPQHF. DNA for the CDR3: TGTGCCAGCAGCGTAGGCCAGAACAATCAGCCCCAGCATTTT.

This clonotype has ten or more counts. The rearrangement joins TRBV20-1 to TRBJ1-6, with D hard to call. Per germline, CDR1 DFQATT and CDR2 SNEGSKA (reference sequence). Trimming took 0 bases from V and 6 from J, leaving 6 bases between them. The CDR3 consists of 13 residues. CDR3 loop: CSARERINSPLHF. The CDR3 nucleotides read TGCAGTGCTAGAGAGAGGATTAATTCACCCCTCCACTTT.

This clonotype was seen a few times. The V gene is TRBV7-2, the J gene TRBJ2-2; 8 bases are a match to TRBD2. There are 15 residues in the CDR3. Germline V gives CDR1 SGHTA, CDR2 FQGNSA. V shed 6 bases, J shed 3 bases, and the junction held 6 bases outside the gene matches. This CDR3 reads CASRGRTSHTGELFF. DNA of the CDR3: TGTGCCAGCAGGGGTAGGACTAGCCACACCGGGGAGCTGTTTTTT.

V usage is TRBV5-4 and J usage is TRBJ1-2; 8 nucleotides line up with TRBD1. The germline CDR1 and CDR2 sequences are SGHNT and YYREEE (reference sequence). J was trimmed by 0 bases and V by 4 bases; bases with no gene match: 5. CDR3 length equals 15 residues. CDR3 sequence (DNA): TGTGCCAGCAGCCTGACAGGGGTAGCTAACTATGGCTACACCTTC. Protein: CASSLTGVANYGYTF.

This clonotype has a count of ten or more. The rearrangement links TRBV12-3 or TRBV12-4 to TRBJ2-3, with D possibly TRBD1 on 6 matching bases. Trimming left V 6 bases short and J 0 bases short, with 19 bases between. The CDR3 runs to 17 residues. CDR3 nucleotides: TGTGCCAGCAGGGGCGGCAGGGGCCGGACTAGCACAGATACGCAGTATTTT. It is translated as CASRGGRGRTSTDTQYF.

This rearrangement joins TRBV15 to TRBJ2-5; TRBD2 agrees at 9 bases. This CDR3 contains 17 residues. The V gene's germline CDR1 is LNHNV and CDR2 YYDKDF (reference sequence). J gave up 1 base and V 3 bases, and 9 bases lay outside the gene matches. DNA of the CDR3: TGTGCCACCAGCAGGTATCATACGACTAGCGGCCAAGAGACCCAGTACTTC. Translated, it gives CATSRYHTTSGQETQYF.

This clonotype showed up many times. The chain joins TRBV28 to TRBJ2-7, with D uncertain. This CDR3 is 12 amino acids long. Germline V gene sequence: CDR1 MDHEN, CDR2 SYDVKM. V lost 5 bases, J lost 6 bases, and 11 bases lay in between. CDR3: CASSTSGREQYF. The CDR3, as DNA: TGTGCCAGCAGTACCTCCGGGCGCGAGCAGTACTTC.

The J gene is TRBJ2-2, the V gene TRBV7-3, with D possibly TRBD2 on 6 matching bases. The V end was cut by 4 bases, the J end by 6 bases, with 9 bases between. Germline V CDR1 and CDR2: SGHTA, FQGTGA. This CDR3 has 13 amino acids. CDR3 protein: CASSSTSSGELFF. The CDR3 DNA is TGTGCCAGCAGCTCAACTAGCTCCGGGGAGCTGTTTTTT.

This clonotype occurred many times. The V and J genes are TRBV18 and TRBJ1-5; 7 bases match TRBD1. The CDR3 has 16 residues. The junction had 7 bases not matched to a gene; V was cut back by 3 bases and J by 2 bases. Germline assignment: CDR1 KGHSH and CDR2 LQKENI. The CDR3 coding sequence is TGTGCCAGCTCACCTAGGGGGCGCGCGGGCAATCAGCCCCAGCATTTT. Encoded protein: CASSPRGRAGNQPQHF.

This clonotype was picked up many times. The chain couples TRBV2 to TRBJ1-6; the match to TRBD1 covers 11 bases. The germline V gene has CDR1 SNHLY and CDR2 FYNNEI. The V gene end was trimmed by 7 bases and the J gene end by 10 bases; junction bases not matched to a gene: 15. The CDR3 extends over 17 amino acids. This chain's CDR3 is CASTRTGGRGVGSPLHF. The CDR3 bases are TGTGCCAGCACACGGACAGGGGGCCGGGGAGTCGGCTCACCCCTCCACTTT.

This clonotype was recorded a few times. The genes are TRBV7-2 and TRBJ2-5; the D gene is possibly TRBD2 (7 bases). CDR1 SGHTA and CDR2 FQGNSA come from the germline V gene. The V and J ends lost 5 bases and 9 bases respectively, with 16 bases between them. This CDR3 has 13 amino acids. CDR3 loop: CASSPSGGLAQYF. For the CDR3, the DNA is TGTGCCAGCAGCCCCTCCGGGGGGCTCGCCCAGTACTTC.

This clonotype was found many times. This sequence joins TRBV5-1 and TRBJ1-3, with D unclear. The CDR3 loop spans 15 amino acids. V gave up 1 base and J gave up 0 bases, with 8 bases separating them. Germline-derived CDR1 and CDR2 are SGHRS and YFSETQ. The CDR3: CASSLLGDSGNTIYF. Here the CDR3 DNA reads TGCGCCAGCAGCTTGCTTGGCGACTCTGGAAACACCATATATTTT.

This clonotype was counted ten times or more. The genes are TRBV6-5 and TRBJ1-5; D gene uncertain. The CDR3 consists of 12 residues. V was pared by 5 bases and J by 3 bases, with 5 bases between. Germline V gene sequence: CDR1 MNHEY, CDR2 SVGAGI. The CDR3 loop reads CASSPLNQPQHF. For the CDR3, the DNA is TGTGCCAGCAGTCCCCTCAATCAGCCCCAGCATTTT.

This chain uses TRBV7-8 with TRBJ1-1, with D maybe TRBD1 (6 bases). This CDR3 has 15 residues. Germline CDR1 is SGHVS and CDR2 is FQNEAQ. Between the trimmed V and J ends, which lost 3 bases and 5 bases, there was a span of 16 bases. The CDR3 is CASSFLGGAGTEAFF. CDR3 DNA sequence: TGTGCCAGCAGCTTTTTAGGGGGGGCAGGGACTGAAGCTTTCTTT.

This clonotype was detected ten times or more. This chain connects TRBV5-6 to TRBJ2-1; 13 nucleotides line up with TRBD2. Germline V lookup: CDR1 SGHDT, CDR2 YYEEEE. CDR3 length: 17 residues. Trimming cost V 5 bases and J 9 bases; bases outside gene matches: 14. Written as DNA, the CDR3 is TGTGCCAGCAGTGAACTAGCGGGAGGGCTGGATACCAGTGAGCAGTTCTTC. Translated, it gives CASSELAGGLDTSEQFF.

The gene calls are TRBV2 and TRBJ2-7, with 10 bases matching TRBD1. This CDR3 is built from 17 residues. The V and J ends lost 10 bases and 4 bases, in that order; junction bases with no gene match: 19. CDR1 SNHLY and CDR2 FYNNEI come from the germline V gene. The CDR3 protein is CATTHLPDGTGAYEQYF. The DNA for the CDR3 is TGTGCCACCACACACTTACCCGACGGGACAGGGGCTTACGAGCAGTACTTC.

This clonotype showed up just a few times. At one boundary the junction diverges from the germline segment, which might be a read error. This chain uses TRBV13 with TRBJ1-5; D is perhaps TRBD1 (6 bases). This CDR3 region has 16 residues. Germline-derived CDR1 and CDR2 are PRHDT and FYEKMQ (reference sequence). The CDR3 coding sequence is TGTGCCAGCAGCGTAGGGAGGGGGATGAGCAATCAGCCCCAGCATTTT. Its protein product is CASSVGRGMSNQPQHF. Full variable domain (missing parts from reference TRBV13 and TRBJ1-5): AAGVIQSPRHLIKEKRETATLKCYPIPRHDTVYWYQQGPGQDPQFLISFYEKMQSDKGSIPDRFSAQQFSDYHSELNMSSLELGDSALYFCASSVGRGMSNQPQHFGDGTRLSIL.

The chain carries TRBV5-1 and TRBJ2-2; D may match TRBD1 or TRBD2 (5 bases each). V was pared by 4 bases and J by 4 bases, with 11 bases between. The CDR3 sequence is 14 residues long. CDR1 is SGHRS, CDR2 YFSETQ, per germline. This chain's CDR3 is CASSAVGTTGELFF. CDR3 DNA sequence: TGCGCCAGCAGCGCCGTCGGGACCACCGGGGAGCTGTTTTTT. The full variable domain, with the rest looked up from reference TRBV5-1 and TRBJ2-2, is KAGVTQTPRYLIKTRGQQVTLSCSPISGHRSVSWYQQTPGQGLQFLFEYFSETQRNKGNFPGRFSGRQFSNSRSEMNVSTLELGDSALYLCASSAVGTTGELFFGEGSRLTVL.

This clonotype has just a few counts. The chain couples TRBV24-1 to TRBJ2-1; D may be TRBD1 or TRBD2 (5 bases each). The CDR3 is made up of 16 amino acids. Germline V gene data show CDR1 as KGHDR and CDR2 as SFDVKD. With 5 bases removed from V and 0 bases from J, the gap between germline ends came to 13 bases. The CDR3 coding sequence is TGTGCCACCAGTGGCAGGGACCCTAGCTCCTACAATGAGCAGTTCTTC. Its translation: CATSGRDPSSYNEQFF.